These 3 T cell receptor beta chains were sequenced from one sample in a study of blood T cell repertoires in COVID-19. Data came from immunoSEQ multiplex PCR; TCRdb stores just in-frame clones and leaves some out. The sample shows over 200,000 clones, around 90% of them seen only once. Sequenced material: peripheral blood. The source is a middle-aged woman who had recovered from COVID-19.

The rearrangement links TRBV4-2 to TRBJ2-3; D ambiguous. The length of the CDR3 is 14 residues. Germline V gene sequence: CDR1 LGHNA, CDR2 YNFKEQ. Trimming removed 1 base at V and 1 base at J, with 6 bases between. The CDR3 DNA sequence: TGTGCCAGCAGCCAAGGCGGTCGCACAGATACGCAGTATTTT. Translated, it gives CASSQGGRTDTQYF.

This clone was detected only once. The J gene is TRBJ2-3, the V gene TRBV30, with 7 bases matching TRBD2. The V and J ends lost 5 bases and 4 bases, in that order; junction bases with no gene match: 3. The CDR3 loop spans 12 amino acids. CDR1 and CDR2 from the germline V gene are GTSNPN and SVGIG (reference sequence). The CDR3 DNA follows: TGTGCCTGGTTGGGAGGGCCAGATACGCAGTATTTT. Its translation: CAWLGGPDTQYF.

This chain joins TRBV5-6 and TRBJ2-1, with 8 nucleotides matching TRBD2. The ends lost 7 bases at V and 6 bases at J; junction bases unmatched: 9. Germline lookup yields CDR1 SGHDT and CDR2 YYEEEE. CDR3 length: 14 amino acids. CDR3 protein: CASGAGTSFNEQFF. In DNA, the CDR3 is TGTGCCAGCGGGGCGGGGACTAGTTTCAATGAGCAGTTCTTC.